The source of this T cell receptor (beta chain) is a study of blood T cell repertoires in COVID-19. Study information: Specimens from acute and convalescent COVID-19 originated in the United States, Italy and Spain.

Trimming shortened V by 2 bases and J by 7 bases, and 9 bases separated the two germline ends. Germline CDR1 reads ENHRY; CDR2 reads SYGVKD. The CDR3 consists of 13 residues. Original data processing: Reference gene primers were amplified, and this amplification served to estimate nucleated cell counts. Sequenced by immunoSEQ multiplex PCR; TCRdb stores in-frame clones only, minus some. V, J and clone size are taken as reported in that table, and D and trimming were inferred from the DNA itself. The table lists under 300,000 clones, around 83% of them singletons. The TCR originated in a man aged 25 to 40 who had recovered from COVID-19. The sample taken for sequencing was peripheral blood. V and J are TRBV10-3 and TRBJ2-1; D possibly corresponds to TRBD1 (6 bases). The CDR3 reads CAISEAGTNEQFF. DNA for the CDR3: TGTGCCATCAGTGAGGCCGGGACAAATGAGCAGTTCTTC.